A selection of T cell receptor beta chains follows, all from one sample in a study of blood T cell repertoires in COVID-19. TCRdb's copy holds only in-frame clones and misses some; the assay was immunoSEQ multiplex PCR. In the table there are fewer than 300,000 clones, roughly 92% of which are singletons. What was sequenced was peripheral blood. The receptors shown here come from a woman aged 30 to 39 with COVID-19, enrolled during active disease. The CDR3 runs from the conserved cysteine through the conserved F or W. A D gene is named only where the DNA matches it firmly. Part of the rows lack a size; the others show once, few, many or a class for expanded clones.

D	size	V	J	DNA	CDR3
TRBD1	.	TRBV5-1	TRBJ1-1	TGCGCCAGCAGCTCTGGGACAGGGGGTGAAGCTTTCTTT	CASSSGTGGEAFF
.	.	TRBV25-1	TRBJ1-2	TGTGCCAGCAGCGCCCAGGGGACCTATGGCTACACCTTC	CASSAQGTYGYTF
.	once	TRBV28	TRBJ2-3	TGTGCCAGCAGTTTAGGGGACTCCTCGGTCGATACGCAGTATTTT	CASSLGDSSVDTQYF
.	.	TRBV5-1	TRBJ1-4	TGCGCCAGCAGGTCAGGCGAAACTAATGAAAAACTGTTTTTT	CASRSGETNEKLFF
TRBD1	.	TRBV6-6	TRBJ2-7	TGTGCCAGCAGTTACATTCCCGGACAGGGGGGTCCCCAGTACTTC	CASSYIPGQGGPQYF
TRBD2	.	TRBV7-2	TRBJ2-1	TGTGCCAGCAGCTTAGGACTAGCGGCTAACAATGAGCAGTTCTTC	CASSLGLAANNEQFF
TRBD1	.	TRBV19	TRBJ1-5	TGTGCCAGTAGTGGGGACAGGGGACAGCCCCAGCATTTT	CASSGDRGQPQHF
.	once	TRBV7-8	TRBJ2-7	TGTGCCAGCAGCTTAGGGGCAGGGCCAGTCGAGCAGTACTTC	CASSLGAGPVEQYF
.	.	TRBV6-5	TRBJ2-7	TGTGCCAGCAGTTACTCGACTGGGGCCGAGCAGTACTTC	CASSYSTGAEQYF
TRBD2	.	TRBV5-1	TRBJ2-1	TGCGCCAGCAGCTTCCCGCCTAGCGGGCTGAATGAGCAGTTCTTC	CASSFPPSGLNEQFF
TRBD2	.	TRBV7-3	TRBJ2-1	TGTGCCAGCAGCTCCATAACTGGGAGACTAGCGGTTGGGAATGAGCAGTTCTTC	CASSSITGRLAVGNEQFF
TRBD2	.	TRBV6-1	TRBJ2-2	TGTGCCAGCAGTGAATTTCTAGCGGGAGGGACCGGGGAGCTGTTTTTT	CASSEFLAGGTGELFF
TRBD1	once	TRBV2	TRBJ1-5	TGTGCCAGTTCTAGTGGACAGGGATATCAGCCCCAGCATTTT	CASSSGQGYQPQHF
.	.	TRBV28	TRBJ1-2	TGTGCCAGCAGTTTAGCTGGGCAGTACTATGGCTACACCTTC	CASSLAGQYYGYTF
TRBD2	.	TRBV5-1	TRBJ2-1	TGCGCCAGCAGCCCGGGACTAGCGGGGGAGAGTGAGCAGTTCTTC	CASSPGLAGESEQFF
.	.	TRBV30	TRBJ1-2	TGTGCCTGGAGTGTACTCGCAGGGGCCGGCTATGGCTACACCTTC	CAWSVLAGAGYGYTF
TRBD2	.	TRBV5-4	TRBJ2-1	TGTGCCAGCAGCTTGGGGACTAGCGGGAGAGGTGAGCAGTTCTTC	CASSLGTSGRGEQFF
.	.	TRBV27	TRBJ1-5	TGTGCCAGCAGTCCCCCGGGAGGGCAGCCCCAGCATTTT	CASSPPGGQPQHF
TRBD1	.	TRBV28	TRBJ1-3	TGTGCCAGCAGTACCCGACGCCCGGGGACAGGCGATCCTGGAAACACCATATATTTT	CASSTRRPGTGDPGNTIYF
TRBD1	.	TRBV5-1	TRBJ1-1	TGCGCCAGCAGCTTACAGGGGACGCCCGAAGCTTTCTTT	CASSLQGTPEAFF
.	.	TRBV9	TRBJ1-3	TGTGCCAGCAGCGAAGGGGACTCTGGAAACACCATATATTTT	CASSEGDSGNTIYF
.	few	TRBV19	TRBJ1-2	TGTGCCAGTAGTATGACGGACAGAGGCTACACCTTC	CASSMTDRGYTF